This T cell receptor (beta chain) was identified during a study of blood T cell repertoires in COVID-19. Some clones are missing from TCRdb's copy, which holds only in-frame ones; the method was immunoSEQ multiplex PCR. In the table there are a few hundred thousand clones, around 86% of which are singletons. Germline CDR1 is KGHSH and CDR2 is LQKENI. The CDR3 loop spans 13 amino acids. V lost 2 bases and J 4 bases, leaving 6 bases between the germline ends. Donors were grouped by their self-reported clinical history. Sequenced input: PBMCs or T cells enriched from blood (not recorded which). The chain recombines TRBV18 with TRBJ1-5; D ambiguous. The sequence was obtained from a woman aged 18-29 years who had recovered from COVID-19. The CDR3: CASSPVGNQPQHF. Written as DNA, the CDR3 is TGTGCCAGCTCACCAGTCGGGAATCAGCCCCAGCATTTT.